These 27 T cell receptor beta chains originate from one sample sequenced in a study of blood T cell repertoires in COVID-19 (dated by TCRdb to the early 2020s). Library generation was performed with the immunoSEQ multiplex PCR assay. As stored in TCRdb, this immuneACCESS dataset retains in-frame rearrangements with V and J assigned. A fraction of the clones does not appear; measured against another copy, unresolved V genes explain less than half of the discrepancy, and the remainder lacks a known reason. For this sample the table gives approximately 190,000 clones, of which 80% to 85% were detected only once. Of the sample, about 3.3% falls within the top ten clones. The source material was PBMCs or T cells enriched from blood (not recorded which). The receptors derive from a woman aged 25 to 39 who had been exposed to COVID-19.

J is TRBJ2-5 and V is TRBV18; 7 bases match TRBD1. CDR1 and CDR2 from the germline V gene are KGHSH and LQKENI. J was trimmed by 4 bases and V by 0 bases; bases with no gene match: 8. CDR3 length: 16 residues. The CDR3 spells CASSPPTGQRGETQYF. The CDR3 DNA sequence: TGTGCCAGCTCACCACCTACGGGACAGAGGGGAGAGACCCAGTACTTC. The full variable domain, completed using reference TRBV18 and TRBJ2-5, is NAGVMQNPRHLVRRRGQEARLRCSPMKGHSHVYWYRQLPEEGLKFMVYLQKENIIDESGMPKERFSAEFPKEGPSILRIQQVVRGDSAAYFCASSPPTGQRGETQYFGPGTRLLVL.

The chain recombines TRBV11-2 with TRBJ1-2; D remains ambiguous. Germline loops: CDR1 SGHAT, CDR2 FQNNGV. The length of the CDR3 is 13 residues. V gave up 4 bases and J gave up 2 bases, with 8 bases separating them. In nucleotides, the CDR3 is TGTGCCAGCAGCTCCCGGTGGAACTATGGCTACACCTTC. Protein: CASSSRWNYGYTF.

In DNA, the CDR3 is TGTGCCAGCAGCGTCGGGACTGGCCGGTACAATGAGCAGTTCTTC. This translates into CASSVGTGRYNEQFF. The chain combines TRBV7-2 with TRBJ2-1, with a weak D call TRBD2 (6 bases). The CDR3 has 15 residues. CDR1 is SGHTA and CDR2 is FQGNSA in the germline V gene. Trimming shortened V by 5 bases and J by 4 bases, and 15 bases separated the two germline ends. Full variable domain (outside the CDR3, taken from reference TRBV7-2 and TRBJ2-1): GAGVSQSPSNKVTEKGKDVELRCDPISGHTALYWYRQSLGQGLEFLIYFQGNSAPDKSGLPSDRFSAERTGGSVSTLTIQRTQQEDSAVYLCASSVGTGRYNEQFFGPGTRLTVL.

The chain combines TRBV6-1 with TRBJ1-3; 9 nucleotides align to TRBD1. From germline, CDR1 is MNHNS and CDR2 SASEGT. There are 16 residues in the CDR3. Germline trimming cut 3 bases from V and 6 bases from J; bases unmatched to any gene: 9. In nucleotides, the CDR3 is TGTGCCAGCAGTGAGACTCCGGGACAGGGTTCAAACACCATATATTTT. Amino acid sequence: CASSETPGQGSNTIYF.

This clone appeared a single time. The chain combines TRBV6-5 with TRBJ2-5; 7 bases fit TRBD1. The CDR3 consists of 14 residues. V shed 7 bases, J shed 0 bases, and the junction held 5 bases outside the gene matches. Germline V gene lookup returns CDR1 MNHEY and CDR2 SVGAGI. The DNA of the CDR3 is TGTGCCAGCACCAGGACAGGCTACCAAGAGACCCAGTACTTC. As protein: CASTRTGYQETQYF.

The V and J genes are TRBV9 and TRBJ2-3, with TRBD2 matching 8 bases. The CDR3 loop spans 16 amino acids. Per the germline V gene, CDR1 is SGDLS and CDR2 is YYNGEE. Trimming at V came to 3 bases and at J to 2 bases, leaving 8 bases not matched to a gene. The CDR3 DNA reads as TGTGCCAGCAGCGGGGAGCGGGGGATAACCACAGATACGCAGTATTTT. This translates into CASSGERGITTDTQYF.

The chain recombines TRBV9 with TRBJ2-1; perhaps TRBD2 as D (7 bases). Germline V lookup: CDR1 SGDLS, CDR2 YYNGEE. This CDR3 is 16 amino acids long. Between the trimmed V and J ends, which lost 4 bases and 2 bases, there was a span of 16 bases. Here the CDR3 DNA reads TGTGCCAGCAGCCCGCCGGCGGGGGCGGCCTACAATGAGCAGTTCTTC. This translates into CASSPPAGAAYNEQFF. Drawing the rest from reference TRBV9 and TRBJ2-1, the complete variable domain is DSGVTQTPKHLITATGQRVTLRCSPRSGDLSVYWYQQSLDQGLQFLIQYYNGEERAKGNILERFSAQQFPDLHSELNLSSLELGDSALYFCASSPPAGAAYNEQFFGPGTRLTVL.

This clone was seen once. The junction departs from germline at one end; a sequencing error may be responsible. The chain links TRBV10-3 to TRBJ1-1; 9 bases align to TRBD1. The CDR3 covers 10 residues. Germline loops: CDR1 ENHRY, CDR2 SYGVKD. The CDR3 region has the DNA TGTGCCATCAGGGGGGACAGGGTCCTCTTT. Its protein is CAIRGDRVLF.

The V gene is TRBV6-2 or TRBV6-3, the J gene TRBJ2-7; D call uncertain. With 0 bases removed from V and 5 bases from J, the gap between germline ends came to 11 bases. The CDR3 has 14 amino acids. Germline V gene sequence: CDR1 MNHEY, CDR2 SVGEGT. CDR3 nucleotides: TGTGCCAGCAGTTACTCGAGACGGGTCGACGAGCAGTACTTC. It translates to CASSYSRRVDEQYF.

The V gene is TRBV29-1, the J gene TRBJ1-1; weak D call: TRBD1 (6 bases). V shed 7 bases and J shed 7 bases, with 22 bases lying between them. The CDR3 is 14 residues long. Germline V gives CDR1 SQVTM, CDR2 ANQGSEA. The CDR3 sequence: CSAQEQGIYGEAFF. The CDR3 region has the DNA TGCAGCGCCCAGGAACAGGGCATCTATGGTGAAGCTTTCTTT.

Notes on this clone: The junction differs from germline at one of its ends, possibly a read error. The CDR3 protein is CASSGLEEETQYF. CDR3 coding DNA: TGTGCTAGCAGCGGACTAGAAGAGGAGACCCAGTACTTC. The chain combines TRBV7-7 with TRBJ2-5, with 7 bases fitting TRBD2. The germline V gene encodes CDR1 SSHAT and CDR2 FNYEAQ (reference sequence). This CDR3 is 13 amino acids long.

The CDR3, as DNA: TGTGCCAGCAGTTACTCTGGCAGGGTGTTATCTGGCTACACCTTC. Protein: CASSYSGRVLSGYTF. The chain has TRBV6-5 and TRBJ1-2; tentative D call: TRBD1 (5 bases). Trimming shortened V by 0 bases and J by 7 bases, and 15 bases separated the two germline ends. CDR3 size: 15 residues. Germline-derived CDR1 and CDR2 are MNHEY and SVGAGI.

The chain couples TRBV10-3 to TRBJ1-1; no definite D call. V lost 3 bases, J lost 3 bases, and 11 bases lay in between. This CDR3 is built from 14 residues. Germline CDR1 is ENHRY and CDR2 is SYGVKD. The CDR3 nucleotides are TGTGCCATCAGTGAAGCGCGGGTATACACTGAAGCTTTCTTT. Protein sequence: CAISEARVYTEAFF.

V usage is TRBV6-5 and J usage is TRBJ2-7, with TRBD1 matching over 9 bases. The V segment lost 5 bases and the J segment 3 bases; nucleotides outside the gene matches: 8. Looked up from germline, CDR1 is MNHEY and CDR2 is SVGAGI. The CDR3 runs 15 residues. CDR3 in amino acids: CASSLHRGPGYEQYF. The CDR3 nucleotides read TGTGCCAGCAGTCTCCACAGGGGGCCAGGCTACGAGCAGTACTTC.

The rearrangement joins TRBV11-2 to TRBJ1-2; 9 nucleotides agree with TRBD1. The J segment lost 4 bases and the V segment lost 4 bases, leaving 7 bases of the junction unmatched. Germline V gene lookup returns CDR1 SGHAT and CDR2 FQNNGV. This CDR3 region has 15 residues. DNA of the CDR3: TGTGCCAGCAGCTGGGGACAGGGATTATTCTATGGCTACACCTTC. This codes for CASSWGQGLFYGYTF.

This rearrangement joins TRBV5-4 to TRBJ2-7; 9 bases agree with TRBD1. From germline, CDR1 is SGHNT and CDR2 YYREEE (reference sequence). CDR3 length equals 15 residues. J was trimmed by 5 bases and V by 5 bases; bases with no gene match: 11. The CDR3 spells CASSPSGTGYHEQYF. For the CDR3, the DNA is TGTGCCAGCAGTCCAAGTGGGACAGGGTACCACGAGCAGTACTTC. The complete variable domain, with remaining parts taken from reference TRBV5-4 and TRBJ2-7, reads ETGVTQSPTHLIKTRGQQVTLRCSSQSGHNTVSWYQQALGQGPQFIFQYYREEENGRGNFPPRFSGLQFPNYSSELNVNALELDDSALYLCASSPSGTGYHEQYFGPGTRLTVT.

The chain combines TRBV19 with TRBJ1-5, with 11 positions matching TRBD1. Unmatched junction bases numbered 2, after V lost 5 bases and J lost 2 bases. The CDR3 contains 15 residues. Germline V gene data show CDR1 as LNHDA and CDR2 as SQIVND (reference sequence). The CDR3 DNA is TGTGCCAGTAGTGGGACAGGGGGTGGCAATCAGCCCCAGCATTTT. This codes for CASSGTGGGNQPQHF.

J is TRBJ1-3 and V is TRBV6-6; tentatively, D is TRBD1 (5 bases). The germline V gene encodes CDR1 MNHNY and CDR2 SVGAGI (reference sequence). CDR3 size: 16 residues. Between the trimmed V and J ends, which lost 0 bases and 4 bases, there was a span of 13 bases. The CDR3 region is CASSYSEQGIGNTIYF. The CDR3 DNA reads TGTGCCAGCAGTTACTCTGAGCAGGGCATCGGAAACACCATATATTTT.

The chain is built from TRBV18 and TRBJ2-5, with 8 bases aligning to TRBD1. This CDR3 spans 16 amino acids. J lost 0 bases, V lost 4 bases, and 7 bases had no gene match. CDR1 is KGHSH and CDR2 is LQKENI in the germline V gene. CDR3 region: CASSLDRGPYQETQYF. The CDR3 DNA reads TGTGCCAGCTCACTCGACAGGGGACCGTACCAAGAGACCCAGTACTTC.

The genes are TRBV3-1 (or the pseudogene TRBV3-2) and TRBJ2-3, with D tentatively TRBD2 (6 bases). The germline CDR1 and CDR2 sequences are LGHDT and YNNKEL (reference sequence). Deletions cut 1 base from V and 4 bases from J, with 18 bases between. This CDR3 comprises 17 residues. CDR3 DNA: TGTGCCAGCAGCCAAGGTAGGCCCCAGACGGGGGCAGATACGCAGTATTTT. This gives the protein CASSQGRPQTGADTQYF.

The rearrangement links TRBV11-3 to TRBJ2-3; TRBD2 agrees at 10 bases. CDR1 and CDR2 (germline): SGHNT, YENEEA. V shed 5 bases and J 4 bases; nucleotides not matched to a gene: 9. The CDR3 extends over 16 amino acids. The CDR3 DNA follows: TGTGCCAGCAGCGGGAGTAGCGGGGGGCAGGCAGATACGCAGTATTTT. The encoded protein is CASSGSSGGQADTQYF.

This chain connects TRBV5-1 to TRBJ1-2; 9 bases fit TRBD1. This CDR3 region has 15 residues. The trim removed 4 bases at V and 5 bases at J, leaving 9 bases unmatched. Germline V gene lookup returns CDR1 SGHRS and CDR2 YFSETQ. This CDR3 is CASSPGTGPKYGYTF. The DNA of the CDR3 is TGCGCCAGCAGCCCAGGGACAGGGCCAAAATATGGCTACACCTTC.

This clone appeared a few times. This chain joins TRBV19 and TRBJ1-5, with D possibly TRBD1 on 6 matching bases. The CDR3 has 13 amino acids. V was clipped by 6 bases and J by 4 bases, with 10 bases between them. Germline V gene sequence: CDR1 LNHDA, CDR2 SQIVND (reference sequence). CDR3 bases: TGTGCCAGTAGCTCCCAGGGGAATCAGCCCCAGCATTTT. This translates into CASSSQGNQPQHF.

V and J are TRBV7-2 and TRBJ1-2, with TRBD1 matching over 12 bases. After removal of 8 bases from V and 8 bases from J, the junction contained 9 bases not matched to a gene. Germline V lookup: CDR1 SGHTA, CDR2 FQGNSA. The CDR3 covers 14 residues. This CDR3 is CASGRFGTGGGYTF. The CDR3 DNA sequence: TGTGCCAGCGGCAGATTTGGGACAGGGGGCGGCTACACCTTC.

The DNA for the CDR3 is TGTGCCAGCAGCTTGGGGGGCCAAGGAAACACCATATATTTT. This gives the protein CASSLGGQGNTIYF. This chain joins TRBV5-5 and TRBJ1-3; a weak D match, TRBD1 (5 bases). This CDR3 spans 14 amino acids. The germline V gene has CDR1 SGHKS and CDR2 YYEKEE (reference sequence). V was pared by 0 bases and J by 4 bases, with 8 bases between.

The chain carries TRBV2 and TRBJ2-4; 13 nucleotides align to TRBD2. The V gene's germline CDR1 is SNHLY and CDR2 FYNNEI. This CDR3 spans 18 amino acids. V lost 7 bases and J lost 0; bases outside the gene matches: 9. CDR3 nucleotides: TGTGCCAGCACCCAAGGACTAGCGGGGGAACTAGCCAAAAACATTCAGTACTTC. It specifies CASTQGLAGELAKNIQYF.

This clone has just a few counts. This chain links TRBV2 with TRBJ2-1, with 10 bases fitting TRBD1. Trimming removed 6 bases from V and 9 bases from J; junction bases left unmatched: 8. The CDR3 consists of 14 residues. Germline assignment: CDR1 SNHLY and CDR2 FYNNEI. The CDR3, as DNA: TGTGCCAGCAGGGCGACAGGGGGCTTTGTTGAGCAGTTCTTC. It yields the protein CASRATGGFVEQFF. The full variable domain, with the rest looked up from reference TRBV2 and TRBJ2-1, is EPEVTQTPSHQVTQMGQEVILRCVPISNHLYFYWYRQILGQKVEFLVSFYNNEISEKSEIFDDQFSVERPDGSNFTLKIRSTKLEDSAMYFCASRATGGFVEQFFGPGTRLTVL.